The 15 T cell receptor beta chains in this list originate from one sample, sequenced in a study of tumor-infiltrating lymphocytes in primary liver carcinoma. Starting material of 500 ng total RNA yielded TCR beta cDNA via a constant-region primer. Nested multiplex PCR, run for three rounds with slightly modified ARM-PCR, yielded TCR beta libraries. Rounds one and two of PCR, each of 10 cycles, were primed with TRBV1-TRBV30 forward primers and a C-beta reverse primer. TCRdb called the multiplex PCR reads again in MiXCR, with one record for every CDR3 protein. Seen here are about 99,000 distinct CDR3 sequences, more than 65% observed once, and the top ten hold roughly 10%. Taking about 17-33 mg of unsorted bulk tissue, the authors co-extracted RNA and DNA. Source material: liver tumor tissue from sampling region 5. Subset reported: tumor region T5, tumor centre. These receptors came from a woman aged 60-75 years with primary liver carcinoma and hepatitis B virus infection.

About this clonotype itself: Sequence at one end of the junction differs from germline and may be a read error. The V gene is TRBV11-2, the J gene TRBJ2-7; maybe TRBD1 (6 bases). CDR3 length: 14 amino acids. The germline CDR1 and CDR2 sequences are SGHAT and FQNNGV. CDR3 in amino acids: CASSPEQGWGEQYF. For the CDR3, the DNA is TGTGCTAGCAGCCCCGAACAGGGATGGGGCGAGCAGTACTTC.

The chain couples TRBV7-9 to TRBJ2-3; 13 bases match TRBD2. The CDR3 contains 15 residues. V was clipped by 5 bases and J by 4 bases; unmatched bases: 3. Germline CDR1 reads SEHNR; CDR2 reads FQNEAQ (reference sequence). CDR3 region: CASSIGTSGADTQYF. The CDR3 nucleotides are TGTGCCAGCAGCATCGGGACTAGCGGGGCAGATACGCAGTATTTT.

Worth noting for this clonotype: The CDR3 end shows no conserved phenylalanine or tryptophan, and so a read error is likely. This chain connects TRBV11-2 to TRBJ2-5, with D perhaps TRBD2 (5 bases). The CDR3 spans 13 residues. Per the germline V gene, CDR1 is SGHAT and CDR2 is FQNNGV. Written as DNA, the CDR3 is TGTGCCAGCAGTTTAGAATCCGAGGGGACCCAGTACCTC. Residues: CASSLESEGTQYL.

A remark on this clonotype: A junction end diverges from the germline sequence, so it may reflect a read error. The CDR3 nucleotides are TGTGTCAGCAGTTACTCGGGACAGGGGGCAGGGATCCAGTACTTC. This codes for CVSSYSGQGAGIQYF. V usage is TRBV6-2 or TRBV6-3 and J usage is TRBJ2-5, with TRBD1 matching 12 bases. The V gene's germline CDR1 is MNHEY and CDR2 SVGEGT. The CDR3 extends over 15 amino acids.

Details on this clonotype: The CDR3 does not close with the conserved phenylalanine or tryptophan, likely indicating a read error. J is TRBJ2-7 and V is TRBV6-2 or TRBV6-3; 9 bases agree with TRBD1. CDR3 length: 15 residues. Trimming at V came to 7 bases and at J to 3 bases, leaving 10 bases not matched to a gene. Germline V gene data show CDR1 as MNHEY and CDR2 as SVGEGT. The DNA of the CDR3 is TGTGCCAGCACTCCGACCCCGACAGGGGGCTACGAGCAGTACATC. It codes for CASTPTPTGGYEQYI.

The table lists this clonotype with many counts. The chain uses TRBV5-6 and TRBJ1-1; perhaps TRBD1 as D (6 bases). Germline CDR1 is SGHDT and CDR2 is YYEEEE. The CDR3 loop spans 14 amino acids. V was trimmed by 6 bases and J by 5 bases, leaving 17 bases between them. The CDR3 DNA reads as TGTGCCAGCATCCCTGGGGGGGCGAGTACTGAAGCTTTCTTT. This gives the protein CASIPGGASTEAFF.

Worth noting for this clonotype: This clone may be a read error of a much larger clone one base away. The V call is TRBV12-3 or TRBV12-4, the J call TRBJ2-5, with D perhaps assigned TRBD1 or TRBD2 (5 bases each). The CDR3 is 14 residues long. CDR3 protein: CASSYGTYQEAQYF. The CDR3 bases are TGTGCCAGCAGTTATGGGACGTACCAAGAGGCCCAGTACTTC.

This clonotype was picked up one time. An end of the junction differs from the germline gene, which may be a read error. The chain uses TRBV7-3 and TRBJ2-1; possible D gene TRBD2, 5 bases. Germline lookup yields CDR1 SGHTA and CDR2 FQGTGA. The CDR3 length is 15 residues. The DNA of the CDR3 is TGTGCCAGCAGCTTAGGGTCTAGCTCCTACAATGAGCGGTTCTTC. It translates to CASSLGSSSYNERFF.

As regards this clonotype: One junction end disagrees with the germline gene, perhaps due to a read error. The chain has TRBV6-6 and TRBJ2-2; either TRBD1 or TRBD2 may fit D (7 bases each). Germline values: CDR1 MNHNY, CDR2 SVGAGI (reference sequence). This CDR3 has 15 residues. This CDR3 is CANSREGAHTGELFF. The CDR3 nucleotides read TGTGCCAACAGCAGGGAGGGGGCGCACACCGGAGAGCTGTTTTTT.

Details on this clonotype: The conserved final phenylalanine or tryptophan is absent from the CDR3, which likely points to a read error. The DNA is left out, because the CDR3 cannot be placed on it with certainty; the CDR3 is given as TCRdb lists it. The chain carries TRBV11-3 and TRBJ2-5. The CDR3 comprises 12 residues, both ends counted. Germline V lookup: CDR1 SGHNT, CDR2 YENEEA. CDR3 protein: CASSLVQETQCL.

As to this clonotype: Just one base apart from a much larger clone, this may be a read error. V gene TRBV12-3 or TRBV12-4 combines with J gene TRBJ1-4; TRBD1 matches at 7 bases. This CDR3 has 16 amino acids. Germline trimming cut 5 bases from V and 4 bases from J; bases unmatched to any gene: 10. In DNA form, the CDR3 reads TGTGCCAGCAGTCCCATAATGACAGGGAATAATGAAAAACTGTTTTTT. Its translation: CASSPIMTGNNEKLFF.

Concerning this clonotype itself: The conserved final phenylalanine or tryptophan is absent from the CDR3, which likely points to a read error. CDR3 region: CASSVTSEDGNEQFL. The CDR3 nucleotides read TGTGCCAGCAGCGTGACTAGTGAGGATGGCAATGAGCAGTTCCTC. This chain connects TRBV9 to TRBJ2-1; D is perhaps TRBD2 (6 bases). Trimming stripped 2 bases from V and 6 bases from J, with 15 bases between. The CDR3 covers 15 residues. The germline V gene has CDR1 SGDLS and CDR2 YYNGEE.

The chain couples TRBV29-1 to TRBJ2-5; D is unresolved. This CDR3 has 13 residues. The V end was cut by 6 bases, the J end by 5 bases, with 16 bases between. CDR1 and CDR2 from the germline V gene are SQVTM and ANQGSEA. The CDR3 DNA reads as TGCAGCGTAAGGAAAGGGTGGCTGGAGACCCAGTACTTC. Translated, it gives CSVRKGWLETQYF.

The table lists this clonotype with a count of one. As the CDR3 is not closed by the conserved phenylalanine or tryptophan, this likely results from a read error. The V and J genes are TRBV6-1 and TRBJ1-1; D gene ambiguous. Germline V gene data show CDR1 as MNHNS and CDR2 as SASEGT. The CDR3 consists of 12 residues. The CDR3 reads CAGSDRVTEAFI. The CDR3 nucleotides read TGTGCCGGCAGTGATAGGGTCACTGAAGCTTTCATT.

The V gene is TRBV28, the J gene TRBJ2-2; TRBD1 or TRBD2 may be the D gene (7 bases each). This CDR3 region has 16 residues. Trimming removed 1 base from V and 1 base from J, with 10 bases in between. CDR1 is MDHEN and CDR2 is SYDVKM in the germline V gene. The CDR3 loop reads CASSLSGGVNTGELFF. The CDR3 nucleotides read TGTGCCAGCAGTTTATCAGGGGGGGTGAACACCGGGGAGCTGTTTTTT.